This entry lists 30 T cell receptor beta chains sequenced from one sample in a study of T cell responses to AZD1222 COVID-19 vaccine. Profiled with immunoSEQ multiplex PCR; TCRdb holds only in-frame clones, not every one. Of approximately 49,000 clones in the sample, more than 65% were seen once. The specimen was peripheral blood, collected on day 0 of MenACWY control vaccination. These receptors originate from an adult in good health.

The V gene is TRBV3-1 (or the pseudogene TRBV3-2), the J gene TRBJ1-6, with no clear D. The germline V gene encodes CDR1 LGHDT and CDR2 YNNKEL (reference sequence). Trimming cost V 3 bases and J 10 bases, with 10 bases left between them. The CDR3 covers 13 residues. The CDR3 DNA reads as TGTGCCAGCAGCCAGGTAGGGCAATCACCCCTCCACTTT. Protein product: CASSQVGQSPLHF.

The chain combines TRBV5-6 with TRBJ2-3; the match to TRBD1 covers 9 bases. V gave up 4 bases and J gave up 4 bases; unmatched junction bases: 13. Germline CDR1 and CDR2: SGHDT and YYEEEE. CDR3 length equals 17 residues. The CDR3 coding sequence is TGTGCCAGCAGCGGGGGGGCCCGGGACAGGGTACCAGATACGCAGTATTTT. Encoded protein: CASSGGARDRVPDTQYF. Supplemented by reference TRBV5-6 and TRBJ2-3, the full variable domain reads DAGVTQSPTHLIKTRGQQVTLRCSPKSGHDTVSWYQQALGQGPQFIFQYYEEEERQRGNFPDRFSGHQFPNYSSELNVNALLLGDSALYLCASSGGARDRVPDTQYFGPGTRLTVL.

The chain carries TRBV4-2 and TRBJ2-2, with TRBD1 as a possible D gene (5 bases). The CDR3 length is 16 residues. Trimming took off 0 bases at V and 1 base at J, with 9 bases between the two ends. Germline-derived CDR1 and CDR2 are LGHNA and YNFKEQ. CDR3 bases: TGTGCCAGCAGCCAAGAAACCACAGGGAACACCGGGGAGCTGTTTTTT. Its translation: CASSQETTGNTGELFF.

V and J are TRBV27 and TRBJ2-6; 9 bases agree with TRBD1. The CDR3 runs to 17 residues. J gave up 0 bases and V 6 bases, and 6 bases lay outside the gene matches. Per the germline V gene, CDR1 is MNHEY and CDR2 is SMNVEV (reference sequence). In DNA form, the CDR3 reads TGTGCCAGCAGCCGGACAGGGGCTCGCTCTGGGGCCAACGTCCTGACTTTC. Its protein product is CASSRTGARSGANVLTF. Complete variable domain (other parts from reference TRBV27 and TRBJ2-6): EAQVTQNPRYLITVTGKKLTVTCSQNMNHEYMSWYRQDPGLGLRQIYYSMNVEVTDKGDVPEGYKVSRKEKRNFPLILESPSPNQTSLYFCASSRTGARSGANVLTFGAGSRLTVL.

The chain uses TRBV27 and TRBJ2-7; D remains unclear. The germline V gene encodes CDR1 MNHEY and CDR2 SMNVEV (reference sequence). The germline V and J ends were trimmed by 6 bases and 0 bases, with 12 bases remaining between them. The CDR3 covers 14 residues. The CDR3: CASRWQPSSYEQYF. The CDR3 DNA reads as TGTGCCAGCAGGTGGCAGCCGTCCTCCTACGAGCAGTACTTC.

The J gene is TRBJ2-1, the V gene TRBV20-1; D is unresolved. This CDR3 comprises 11 residues. Germline V gene data show CDR1 as DFQATT and CDR2 as SNEGSKA (reference sequence). Between the trimmed V and J ends, which lost 6 bases and 7 bases, there was a span of 10 bases. CDR3 sequence (DNA): TGCAGTGCACCGATCAATAATGAGCAGTTCTTC. Translated, it gives CSAPINNEQFF.

The chain joins TRBV6-5 to TRBJ1-3; D gene uncertain. Germline V lookup: CDR1 MNHEY, CDR2 SVGAGI. CDR3 length equals 16 residues. Trimming left V 0 bases short and J 0 bases short, with 9 bases between. CDR3 region: CASSYSGRRSGNTIYF. CDR3 bases: TGTGCCAGCAGTTACTCAGGGCGGCGCTCTGGAAACACCATATATTTT.

The gene calls are TRBV2 and TRBJ1-2; 7 nucleotides align to TRBD1. This CDR3 comprises 15 residues. CDR1 is SNHLY, CDR2 FYNNEI, per germline. The V segment lost 8 bases and the J segment 6 bases; nucleotides outside the gene matches: 15. The CDR3, as DNA: TGTGCCAGCTTTTGGGGAGGGGGCGCGGAGGATGGCTACACCTTC. Protein sequence: CASFWGGGAEDGYTF.

Regarding this clone: A read error may account for a junction end that differs from germline. The V call is TRBV18, the J call TRBJ1-1; D may be TRBD1 (6 bases). CDR1 is KGHSH and CDR2 is LQKENI in the germline V gene. CDR3 length: 13 amino acids. DNA of the CDR3: TGTGCCAGCTCGCCACAGGGAAGGGATGAAGCTTTCTTT. This gives the protein CASSPQGRDEAFF.

This clone showed up just once. The gene calls are TRBV7-2 and TRBJ1-2, with D perhaps TRBD1 (6 bases). Trimming left V 4 bases short and J 8 bases short, with 20 bases between. The CDR3 length is 15 residues. Germline V lookup: CDR1 SGHTA, CDR2 FQGNSA. CDR3 DNA: TGTGCCAGCAGCTCAACAGGGTACTTAAGGGAAGGCTACACCTTC. Amino acid sequence: CASSSTGYLREGYTF.

In regard to this clone: The same CDR3 also results from other DNA sequences found in this sample. The chain couples TRBV5-1 to TRBJ1-1; no clear D gene. V gave up 0 bases and J gave up 0 bases, with 9 bases separating them. The CDR3 is 15 residues long. Germline V CDR1 and CDR2: SGHRS, YFSETQ. The CDR3 DNA is TGCGCCAGCAGCTTGGCTGGAAAAATGAACACTGAAGCTTTCTTT. This sequence encodes CASSLAGKMNTEAFF.

The rearrangement links TRBV7-9 to TRBJ2-5, with D unclear. With 0 bases removed from V and 5 bases from J, the gap between germline ends came to 7 bases. The germline V gene has CDR1 SEHNR and CDR2 FQNEAQ (reference sequence). The CDR3 is 13 residues long. The CDR3 DNA reads as TGTGCCAGCAGCTTAGCGACCGTGGAGACCCAGTACTTC. Translated: CASSLATVETQYF.

The rearrangement joins TRBV14 to TRBJ1-1, with D possibly being TRBD1 (6 bases). V shed 2 bases and J shed 4 bases, with 11 bases lying between them. Germline assignment: CDR1 SGHDN and CDR2 FVKESK. CDR3 length: 14 residues. CDR3 DNA: TGTGCCAGCAGCCAACAGGGGTGGCTCACTGAAGCTTTCTTT. Protein product: CASSQQGWLTEAFF.

The rearrangement joins TRBV11-2 to TRBJ2-1; 14 nucleotides align to TRBD2. The CDR3 has 16 amino acids. The germline V gene has CDR1 SGHAT and CDR2 FQNNGV. Trimming removed 4 bases from V and 5 bases from J; junction bases left unmatched: 4. The CDR3 region is CASSSGTSGGHNEQFF. The CDR3 nucleotides read TGTGCCAGCAGCTCCGGGACTAGCGGGGGACACAATGAGCAGTTCTTC.

Written as DNA, the CDR3 is TGTGCCAGCAGTTACTCAGAGAACACTGAAGCTTTCTTT. It specifies CASSYSENTEAFF. The rearrangement joins TRBV6-5 to TRBJ1-1; D uncertain. The germline CDR1 and CDR2 sequences are MNHEY and SVGAGI. The CDR3 is 13 residues long. Between the trimmed V and J ends, which lost 0 bases and 1 base, there was a span of 3 bases.

The chain links TRBV14 to TRBJ1-2; TRBD1 might be the D (5 bases). This CDR3 has 14 residues. Trimming pared 4 bases from V and 8 bases from J, leaving 17 bases between. CDR1 SGHDN and CDR2 FVKESK come from the germline V gene. CDR3 sequence (DNA): TGTGCCAGCAGCCTCGTGGGGCCCCAAAGCGGCTACACCTTC. Protein sequence: CASSLVGPQSGYTF.

V gene TRBV7-9 combines with J gene TRBJ2-5; D is unclear. This CDR3 contains 16 residues. V was cut by 6 bases and J by 4 bases, with 21 bases left in between. Germline CDR1 reads SEHNR; CDR2 reads FQNEAQ (reference sequence). Here the CDR3 reads CASSSVVPGLLETQYF. As DNA, the CDR3 is TGTGCCAGCAGTTCGGTCGTCCCCGGGTTACTAGAGACCCAGTACTTC.

The V call is TRBV9, the J call TRBJ1-1; 7 bases line up with TRBD1. The CDR3 extends over 17 amino acids. J lost 2 bases, V lost 0 bases, and 10 bases had no gene match. Germline V gene sequence: CDR1 SGDLS, CDR2 YYNGEE. CDR3 coding DNA: TGTGCCAGCAGCGTAGCGCCTCGCGCAGGGGGAAACACTGAAGCTTTCTTT. Protein product: CASSVAPRAGGNTEAFF.

The chain is built from TRBV18 and TRBJ1-1, with D hard to call. The CDR3 runs to 14 residues. The germline V gene has CDR1 KGHSH and CDR2 LQKENI. V was shortened by 2 bases and J by 4 bases, with 11 bases between the two germline ends. The DNA of the CDR3 is TGTGCCAGCTCACCATCGCTGGGTGGCACTGAAGCTTTCTTT. This translates into CASSPSLGGTEAFF.

The gene calls are TRBV30 and TRBJ2-3; 8 bases match TRBD1. Germline CDR1 reads GTSNPN; CDR2 reads SVGIG (reference sequence). This CDR3 region has 14 residues. V dropped 6 bases and J dropped 0; count of bases not matched to a gene: 5. The CDR3 bases are TGTGCCTGTCGACAGGGGATCAGCACAGATACGCAGTATTTT. Amino acids: CACRQGISTDTQYF.

This clone was seen more than once but under ten times. CDR3 loop: CASSPRVTGELFF. CDR3 bases: TGTGCCAGCTCACCACGAGTCACCGGGGAGCTGTTTTTT. The V gene is TRBV18, the J gene TRBJ2-2; no clear D gene. CDR1 is KGHSH, CDR2 LQKENI, per germline. The CDR3 sequence is 13 residues long. Trimming pared 1 base from V and 4 bases from J, leaving 4 bases between.

This clone was counted a single time. J is TRBJ2-2 and V is TRBV21-1. TRBV21-1 is flagged as a pseudogene. This CDR3 has 17 amino acids. The CDR3 spells CASSKSKATKNTGELFF. The CDR3 DNA follows: TGTGCCAGCAGCAAATCGAAGGCGACCAAGAACACCGGGGAGCTGTTTTTT.

This clone was counted only a few times. This chain links TRBV19 with TRBJ2-1; no reliable D call. Germline V CDR1 and CDR2: LNHDA, SQIVND (reference sequence). V was cut by 4 bases and J by 0 bases, with 7 bases left in between. The CDR3 runs 14 residues. CDR3 protein: CASSKGNSYNEQFF. The CDR3 coding sequence is TGTGCCAGTAGTAAGGGTAACTCCTACAATGAGCAGTTCTTC.

V and J are TRBV4-1 and TRBJ2-1, with D possibly matching TRBD2 (5 bases). CDR3 length: 16 residues. The germline V gene encodes CDR1 MGHRA and CDR2 YSYEKL. The V end lost 0 bases, the J end lost 10 bases, and 19 bases lay between the germline ends. CDR3 region: CASSQDLVAIFGEQFF. The CDR3 coding sequence is TGCGCCAGCAGCCAAGATTTGGTAGCGATATTTGGGGAGCAGTTCTTC.

This chain connects TRBV2 to TRBJ1-2; D remains ambiguous. CDR1 is SNHLY, CDR2 FYNNEI, per germline. This CDR3 contains 14 residues. The germline V and J ends were trimmed by 5 bases and 3 bases, with 13 bases remaining between them. In DNA form, the CDR3 reads TGTGCCAGCAGTTACAGAGCTCTGGACTATGGCTACACCTTC. Its translation is CASSYRALDYGYTF.

This chain links TRBV9 with TRBJ2-1; D unclear. V was trimmed by 0 bases and J by 6 bases, leaving 10 bases between them. Germline V CDR1 and CDR2: SGDLS, YYNGEE. The CDR3 contains 14 residues. DNA for the CDR3: TGTGCCAGCAGCGTAGAACTACAACGCAATGAGCAGTTCTTC. Residues: CASSVELQRNEQFF.

The genes are TRBV19 and TRBJ1-1; 8 bases are shared with TRBD1. The CDR3 has 16 residues. CDR1 is LNHDA, CDR2 SQIVND, per germline (reference sequence). The J segment lost 1 base and the V segment lost 1 base, leaving 5 bases of the junction unmatched. CDR3 in DNA: TGTGCCAGTAGTATAGTTACCGGACAGGGGAACACTGAAGCTTTCTTT. This codes for CASSIVTGQGNTEAFF.

V gene TRBV10-2 combines with J gene TRBJ2-7; 7 bases agree with TRBD1. With V trimmed by 3 bases and J by 0 bases, 11 bases remained unmatched. CDR1 and CDR2 from the germline V gene are WSHSY and SAAADI. The CDR3 has 17 residues. The CDR3: CASSDFMGTASSYEQYF. DNA for the CDR3: TGCGCCAGCAGTGACTTTATGGGGACAGCTAGCTCCTACGAGCAGTACTTC.

This clone was counted a single time. V is TRBV7-9 and J is TRBJ1-1, with TRBD1 matching 7 bases. After removal of 1 base from V and 1 base from J, the junction contained 3 bases not matched to a gene. Per the germline V gene, CDR1 is SEHNR and CDR2 is FQNEAQ (reference sequence). CDR3 length: 15 residues. The CDR3 loop is CASSLEGTANTEAFF. The CDR3 DNA reads TGTGCCAGCAGCTTAGAAGGGACAGCGAACACTGAAGCTTTCTTT.

J is TRBJ1-4 and V is TRBV5-1; TRBD1 matches 7 bases. Germline CDR1 and CDR2: SGHRS and YFSETQ. There are 15 residues in the CDR3. V lost 3 bases and J lost 5; bases outside the gene matches: 7. As DNA, the CDR3 is TGCGCCAGCAGCTCGACAGGGAAAGGGAATGAAAAACTGTTTTTT. This codes for CASSSTGKGNEKLFF.